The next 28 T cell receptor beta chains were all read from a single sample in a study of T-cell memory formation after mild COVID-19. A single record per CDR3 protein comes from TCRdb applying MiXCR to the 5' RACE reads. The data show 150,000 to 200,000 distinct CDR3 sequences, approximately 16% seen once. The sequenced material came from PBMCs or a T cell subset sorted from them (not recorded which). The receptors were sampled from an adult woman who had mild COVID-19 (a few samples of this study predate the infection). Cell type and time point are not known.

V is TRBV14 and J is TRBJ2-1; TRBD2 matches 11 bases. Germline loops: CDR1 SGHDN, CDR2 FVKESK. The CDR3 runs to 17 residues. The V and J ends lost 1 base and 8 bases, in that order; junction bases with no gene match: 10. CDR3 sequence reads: CASSQVAQLAGVDEQFF. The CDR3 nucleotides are TGTGCCAGCAGCCAAGTGGCTCAACTAGCGGGAGTGGATGAGCAGTTCTTC.

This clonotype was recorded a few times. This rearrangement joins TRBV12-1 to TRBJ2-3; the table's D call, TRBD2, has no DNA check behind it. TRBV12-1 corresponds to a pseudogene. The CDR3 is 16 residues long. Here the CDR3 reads CASTPPGLASTDTQYF. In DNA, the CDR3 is TGTGCCAGCACCCCGCCGGGACTAGCGAGCACAGATACGCAGTATTTT.

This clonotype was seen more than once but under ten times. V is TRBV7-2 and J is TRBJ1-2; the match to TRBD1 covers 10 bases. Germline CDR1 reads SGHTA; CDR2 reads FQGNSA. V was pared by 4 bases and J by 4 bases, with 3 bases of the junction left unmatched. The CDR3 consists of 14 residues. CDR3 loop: CASSSGQGVYGYTF. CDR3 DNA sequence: TGTGCCAGCAGCTCCGGACAGGGGGTCTATGGCTACACCTTC.

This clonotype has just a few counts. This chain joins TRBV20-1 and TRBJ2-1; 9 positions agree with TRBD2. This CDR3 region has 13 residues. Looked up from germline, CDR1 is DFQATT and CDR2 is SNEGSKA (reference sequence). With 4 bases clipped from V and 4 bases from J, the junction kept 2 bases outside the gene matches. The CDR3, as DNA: TGCAGTGCTACGACTAGCGGATACAATGAGCAGTTCTTC. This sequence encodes CSATTSGYNEQFF.

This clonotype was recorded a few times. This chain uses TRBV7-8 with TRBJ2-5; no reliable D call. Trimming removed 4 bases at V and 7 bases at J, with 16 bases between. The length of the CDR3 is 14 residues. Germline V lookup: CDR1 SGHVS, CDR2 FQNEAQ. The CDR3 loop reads CASSSRGIGRTQYF. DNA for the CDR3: TGTGCCAGCAGCTCCCGAGGTATTGGTCGGACCCAGTACTTC. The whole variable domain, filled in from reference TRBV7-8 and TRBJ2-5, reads GAGVSQSPRYKVAKRGQDVALRCDPISGHVSLFWYQQALGQGPEFLTYFQNEAQLDKSGLPSDRFFAERPEGSVSTLKIQRTQQEDSAVYLCASSSRGIGRTQYFGPGTRLLVL.

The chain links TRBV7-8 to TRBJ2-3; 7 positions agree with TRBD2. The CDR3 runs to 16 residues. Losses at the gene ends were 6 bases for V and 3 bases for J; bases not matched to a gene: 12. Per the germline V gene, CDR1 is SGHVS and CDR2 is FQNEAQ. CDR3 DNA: TGTGCCAGCAGTTTGCGGGAGAGTTTTATTACAGATACGCAGTATTTT. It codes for CASSLRESFITDTQYF.

The CDR3: CASIPGQMNTEAFF. The DNA of the CDR3 is TGTGCCAGCATTCCGGGACAGATGAACACTGAAGCTTTCTTT. The rearrangement joins TRBV2 to TRBJ1-1; 7 bases map to TRBD1. The CDR3 is 14 residues long. V gave up 7 bases and J gave up 0 bases; unmatched junction bases: 5. CDR1 is SNHLY and CDR2 is FYNNEI in the germline V gene.

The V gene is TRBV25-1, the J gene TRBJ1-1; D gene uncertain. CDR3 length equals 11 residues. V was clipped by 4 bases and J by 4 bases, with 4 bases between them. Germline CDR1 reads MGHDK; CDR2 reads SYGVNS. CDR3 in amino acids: CASSAGTEAFF. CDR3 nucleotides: TGTGCCAGCAGTGCGGGCACTGAAGCTTTCTTT. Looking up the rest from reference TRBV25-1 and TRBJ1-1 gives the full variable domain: EADIYQTPRYLVIGTGKKITLECSQTMGHDKMYWYQQDPGMELHLIHYSYGVNSTEKGDLSSESTVSRIRTEHFPLTLESARPSHTSQYLCASSAGTEAFFGQGTRLTVV.

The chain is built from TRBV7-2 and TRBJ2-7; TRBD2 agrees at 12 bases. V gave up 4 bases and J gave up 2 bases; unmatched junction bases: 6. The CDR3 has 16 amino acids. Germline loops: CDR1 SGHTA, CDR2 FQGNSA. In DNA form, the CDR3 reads TGTGCCAGCAGCTCGAGACTAGCGGGAGTGGCCTACGAGCAGTACTTC. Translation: CASSSRLAGVAYEQYF.

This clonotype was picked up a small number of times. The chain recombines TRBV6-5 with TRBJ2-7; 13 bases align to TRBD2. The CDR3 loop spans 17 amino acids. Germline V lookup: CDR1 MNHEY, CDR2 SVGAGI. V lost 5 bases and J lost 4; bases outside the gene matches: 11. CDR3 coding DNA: TGTGCCAGCAGTCGAACCTGGACTAGCGGGAGTTCTTACGAGCAGTACTTC. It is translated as CASSRTWTSGSSYEQYF.

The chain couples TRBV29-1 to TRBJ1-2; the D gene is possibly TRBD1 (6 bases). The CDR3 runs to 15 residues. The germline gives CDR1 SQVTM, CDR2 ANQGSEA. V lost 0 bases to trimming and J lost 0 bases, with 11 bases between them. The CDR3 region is CSVEERGGANYGYTF. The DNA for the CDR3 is TGCAGCGTTGAAGAGAGAGGGGGAGCTAACTATGGCTACACCTTC.

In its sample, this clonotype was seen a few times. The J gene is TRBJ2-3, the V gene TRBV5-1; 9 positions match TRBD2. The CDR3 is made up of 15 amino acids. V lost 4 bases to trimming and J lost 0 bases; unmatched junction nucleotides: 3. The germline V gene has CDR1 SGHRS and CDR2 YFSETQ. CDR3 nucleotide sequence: TGCGCCAGCAGCGTAGCGGGAGTGAGCACAGATACGCAGTATTTT. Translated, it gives CASSVAGVSTDTQYF.

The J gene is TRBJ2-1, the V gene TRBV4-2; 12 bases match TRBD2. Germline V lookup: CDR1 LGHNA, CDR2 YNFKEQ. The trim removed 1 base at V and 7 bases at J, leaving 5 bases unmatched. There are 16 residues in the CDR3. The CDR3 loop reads CASSQGTSGVHNEQFF. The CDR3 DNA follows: TGTGCCAGCAGCCAAGGGACTAGCGGGGTGCATAATGAGCAGTTCTTC.

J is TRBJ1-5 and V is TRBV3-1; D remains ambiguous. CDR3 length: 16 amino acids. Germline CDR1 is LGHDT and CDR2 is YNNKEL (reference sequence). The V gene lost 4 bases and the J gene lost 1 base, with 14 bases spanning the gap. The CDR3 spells CASSPTAGLSNQPQHF. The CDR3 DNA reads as TGTGCCAGCAGCCCGACGGCTGGACTCAGCAATCAGCCCCAGCATTTT.

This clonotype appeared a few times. In nucleotides, the CDR3 is TGTGCCAGCTCACTCCACCCACAGGGGGTGGGCACAGATACGCAGTATTTT. Translation gives CASSLHPQGVGTDTQYF. The gene calls are TRBV18 and TRBJ2-3; 8 positions match TRBD1. V trimming: 4 bases; J trimming: 1 base; junction bases outside the gene matches: 10. CDR3 size: 17 residues. Per germline, CDR1 KGHSH and CDR2 LQKENI. Full variable domain (rest looked up from reference TRBV18 and TRBJ2-3): NAGVMQNPRHLVRRRGQEARLRCSPMKGHSHVYWYRQLPEEGLKFMVYLQKENIIDESGMPKERFSAEFPKEGPSILRIQQVVRGDSAAYFCASSLHPQGVGTDTQYFGPGTRLTVL.

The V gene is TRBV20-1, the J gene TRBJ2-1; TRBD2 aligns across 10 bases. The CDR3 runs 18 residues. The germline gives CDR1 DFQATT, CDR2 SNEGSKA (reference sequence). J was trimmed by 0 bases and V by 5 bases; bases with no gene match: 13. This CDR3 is CSAPSTGTSARSYNEQFF. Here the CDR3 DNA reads TGCAGTGCTCCTTCTACCGGGACTAGCGCTCGCTCCTACAATGAGCAGTTCTTC.

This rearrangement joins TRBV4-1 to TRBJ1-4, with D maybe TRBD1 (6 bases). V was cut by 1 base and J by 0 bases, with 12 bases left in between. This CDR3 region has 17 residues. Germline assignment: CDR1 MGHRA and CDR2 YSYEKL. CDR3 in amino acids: CASSQAPHRATNEKLFF. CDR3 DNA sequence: TGCGCCAGCAGCCAAGCCCCACACAGGGCAACTAATGAAAAACTGTTTTTT.

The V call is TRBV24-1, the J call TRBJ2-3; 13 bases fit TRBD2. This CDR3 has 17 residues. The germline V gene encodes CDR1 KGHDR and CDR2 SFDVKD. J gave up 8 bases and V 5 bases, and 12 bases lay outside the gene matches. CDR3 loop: CATSGHGTSGVASTQYF. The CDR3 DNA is TGTGCCACCAGTGGCCACGGGACTAGCGGGGTGGCAAGTACGCAGTATTTT.

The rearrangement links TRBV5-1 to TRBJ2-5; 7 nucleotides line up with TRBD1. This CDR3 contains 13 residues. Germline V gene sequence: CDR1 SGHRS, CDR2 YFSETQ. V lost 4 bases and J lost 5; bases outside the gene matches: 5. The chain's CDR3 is CASSNRGAETQYF. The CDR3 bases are TGCGCCAGCAGCAACAGGGGAGCGGAGACCCAGTACTTC.

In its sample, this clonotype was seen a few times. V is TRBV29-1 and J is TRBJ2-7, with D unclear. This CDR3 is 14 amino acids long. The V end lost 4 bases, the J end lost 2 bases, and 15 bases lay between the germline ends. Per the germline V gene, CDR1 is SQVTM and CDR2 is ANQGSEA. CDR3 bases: TGCAGCGTTGTACAAACTGCTAGAACCTACGAGCAGTACTTC. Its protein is CSVVQTARTYEQYF.

CDR3 sequence: CASSHRGGTSPPNEQFF. The DNA for the CDR3 is TGCGCCAGCAGCCACCGAGGTGGGACTAGTCCACCCAATGAGCAGTTCTTC. The chain has TRBV4-1 and TRBJ2-1, with TRBD2 identical over 8 bases. The CDR3 runs 17 residues. The V gene end was trimmed by 3 bases and the J gene end by 6 bases; junction bases not matched to a gene: 13. The germline V gene encodes CDR1 MGHRA and CDR2 YSYEKL.

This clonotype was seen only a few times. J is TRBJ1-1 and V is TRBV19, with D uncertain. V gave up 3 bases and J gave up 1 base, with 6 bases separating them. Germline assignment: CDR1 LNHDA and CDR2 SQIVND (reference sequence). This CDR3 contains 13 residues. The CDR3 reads CASSIGTNTEAFF. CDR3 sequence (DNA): TGTGCCAGTAGTATCGGAACGAACACTGAAGCTTTCTTT.

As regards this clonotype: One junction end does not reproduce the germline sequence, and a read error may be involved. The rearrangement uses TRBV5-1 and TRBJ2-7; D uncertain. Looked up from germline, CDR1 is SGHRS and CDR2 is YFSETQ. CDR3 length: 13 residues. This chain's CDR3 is CASSLGISGEQYF. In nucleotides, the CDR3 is TGCGCCAGCAGTTTGGGAATCTCGGGCGAGCAGTACTTC.

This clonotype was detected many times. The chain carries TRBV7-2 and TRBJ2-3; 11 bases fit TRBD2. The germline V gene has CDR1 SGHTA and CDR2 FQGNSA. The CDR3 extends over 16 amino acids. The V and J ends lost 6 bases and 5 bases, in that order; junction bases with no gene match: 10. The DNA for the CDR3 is TGTGCCAGCAGGGTTCCGGGACTAGCGGCTGGAGATACGCAGTATTTT. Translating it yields CASRVPGLAAGDTQYF. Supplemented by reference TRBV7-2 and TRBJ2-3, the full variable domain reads GAGVSQSPSNKVTEKGKDVELRCDPISGHTALYWYRQSLGQGLEFLIYFQGNSAPDKSGLPSDRFSAERTGGSVSTLTIQRTQQEDSAVYLCASRVPGLAAGDTQYFGPGTRLTVL.

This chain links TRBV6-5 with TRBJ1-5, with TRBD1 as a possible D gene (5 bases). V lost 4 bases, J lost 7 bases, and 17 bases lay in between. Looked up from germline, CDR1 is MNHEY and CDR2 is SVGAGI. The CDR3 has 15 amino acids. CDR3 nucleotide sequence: TGTGCCAGCAGTTCCCAAGTAGGGACGGGCCAGCCCCAGCATTTT. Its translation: CASSSQVGTGQPQHF.

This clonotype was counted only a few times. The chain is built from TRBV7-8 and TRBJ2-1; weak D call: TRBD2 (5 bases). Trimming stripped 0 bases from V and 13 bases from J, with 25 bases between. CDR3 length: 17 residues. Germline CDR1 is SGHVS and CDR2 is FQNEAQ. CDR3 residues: CASSLALATLASPRQFF. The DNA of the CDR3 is TGTGCCAGCAGCTTAGCATTGGCTACTCTAGCCTCTCCACGTCAGTTCTTC.

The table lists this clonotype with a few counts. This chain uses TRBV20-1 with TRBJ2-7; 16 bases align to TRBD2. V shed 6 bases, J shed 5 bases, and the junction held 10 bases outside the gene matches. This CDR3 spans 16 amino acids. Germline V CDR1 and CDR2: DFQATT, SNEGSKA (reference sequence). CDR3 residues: CSAAGTSGRVPHEQYF. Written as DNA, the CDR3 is TGCAGTGCCGCAGGGACTAGCGGGAGGGTCCCCCACGAGCAGTACTTC.

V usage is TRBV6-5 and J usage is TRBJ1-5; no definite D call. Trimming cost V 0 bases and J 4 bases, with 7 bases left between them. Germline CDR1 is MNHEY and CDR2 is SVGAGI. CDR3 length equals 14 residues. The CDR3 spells CASSYSIRNQPQHF. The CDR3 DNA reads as TGTGCCAGCAGTTACTCGATCAGAAATCAGCCCCAGCATTTT.